The clone carrying this TCR beta chain has at least ten counts. Samples came from axillary lymph nodes draining the breast cancer. TCRdb analysed the multiplex PCR reads with MiXCR anew, one entry per CDR3 protein. The profile shows approximately 90,000 distinct CDR3 sequences, approximately 30% of them singletons. The sample originates from a study of breast tumors, draining lymph nodes, adjacent tissues. V gave up 0 bases and J gave up 8 bases, with 15 bases separating them. Germline V gives CDR1 SGHRS, CDR2 YFSETQ. The CDR3 contains 16 residues. Sequencing was carried out using axillary lymph node tissue. This chain connects TRBV5-1 to TRBJ1-6, with D possibly TRBD1 on 5 matching bases. The receptor's source is a female donor with breast cancer. Some clones in this sample may be carry-over from other donors' samples. The CDR3, as DNA: TGCGCCAGCAGCTTGGCCGTCGGGCAGGGTGATTCACCCCTCCACTTT. It codes for CASSLAVGQGDSPLHF.